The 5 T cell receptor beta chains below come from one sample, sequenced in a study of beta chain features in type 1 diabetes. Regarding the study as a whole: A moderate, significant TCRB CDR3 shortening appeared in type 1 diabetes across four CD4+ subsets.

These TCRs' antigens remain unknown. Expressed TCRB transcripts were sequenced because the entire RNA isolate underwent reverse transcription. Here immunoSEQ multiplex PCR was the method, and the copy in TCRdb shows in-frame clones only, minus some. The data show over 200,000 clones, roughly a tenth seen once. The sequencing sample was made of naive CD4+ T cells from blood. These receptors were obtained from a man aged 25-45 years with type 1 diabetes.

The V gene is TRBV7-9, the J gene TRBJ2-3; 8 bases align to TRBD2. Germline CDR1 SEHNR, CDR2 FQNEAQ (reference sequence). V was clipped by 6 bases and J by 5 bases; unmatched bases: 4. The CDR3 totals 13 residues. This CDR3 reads CASRGSGGDTQYF. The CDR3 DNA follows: TGTGCCAGCAGGGGCAGCGGGGGAGATACGCAGTATTTT.

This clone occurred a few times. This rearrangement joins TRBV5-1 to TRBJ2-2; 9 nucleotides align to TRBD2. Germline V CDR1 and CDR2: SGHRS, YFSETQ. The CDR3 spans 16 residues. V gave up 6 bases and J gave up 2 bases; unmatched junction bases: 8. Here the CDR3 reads CASTSGAGGNTGELFF. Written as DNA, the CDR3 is TGCGCCAGCACCTCAGGAGCGGGGGGTAACACCGGGGAGCTGTTTTTT.

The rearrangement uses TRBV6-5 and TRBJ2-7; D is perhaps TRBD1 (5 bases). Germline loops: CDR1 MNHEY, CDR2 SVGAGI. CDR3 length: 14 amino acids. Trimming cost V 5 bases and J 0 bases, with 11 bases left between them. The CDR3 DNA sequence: TGTGCCAGCAGTCCAAGACAGTACTCCTACGAGCAGTACTTC. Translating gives CASSPRQYSYEQYF.

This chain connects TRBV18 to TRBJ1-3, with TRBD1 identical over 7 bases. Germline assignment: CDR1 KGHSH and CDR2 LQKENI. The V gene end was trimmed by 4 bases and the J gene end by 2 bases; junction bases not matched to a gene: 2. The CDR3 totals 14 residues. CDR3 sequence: CASSQGTAGNTIYF. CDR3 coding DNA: TGTGCCAGCTCACAGGGGACAGCTGGAAACACCATATATTTT.

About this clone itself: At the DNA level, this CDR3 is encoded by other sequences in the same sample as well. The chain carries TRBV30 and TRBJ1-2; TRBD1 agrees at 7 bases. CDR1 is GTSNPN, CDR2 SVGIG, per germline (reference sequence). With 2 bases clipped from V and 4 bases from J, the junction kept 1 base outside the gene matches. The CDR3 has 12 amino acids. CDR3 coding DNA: TGTGCCTGGAGTCCAGGGGGCTATGGCTACACCTTC. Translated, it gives CAWSPGGYGYTF.